Each of the 32 T cell receptor beta chains below was sequenced from the same sample in a study of blood T cell repertoires in COVID-19 (dated by TCRdb to the early 2020s). Library prep was done by the immunoSEQ multiplex PCR assay. This immuneACCESS table, as held by TCRdb, lists in-frame sequences with V and J called but not all clones. Of the missing ones, under half trace to an unresolved V gene in checked studies; the others have no known cause. Within this sample are fewer than 200,000 clones, with 60% to 85% of them counted one time only. More than 7% of the sample comes from the top ten. The sample consisted of peripheral blood. These receptors originate from a woman aged 55-69 years with COVID-19, enrolled during active disease.

This chain uses TRBV19 with TRBJ1-3, with 9 nucleotides matching TRBD1. This CDR3 contains 17 residues. After removal of 3 bases from V and 2 bases from J, the junction contained 8 bases not matched to a gene. Looked up from germline, CDR1 is LNHDA and CDR2 is SQIVND (reference sequence). The CDR3 sequence is CASSIRLGQGPGNTIYF. In DNA, the CDR3 is TGTGCCAGTAGTATTCGTCTGGGACAGGGCCCTGGAAACACCATATATTTT.

This clone has a single count. The genes are TRBV27 and TRBJ2-3, with 7 bases identical to TRBD2. The CDR3 covers 17 residues. After removal of 3 bases from V and 6 bases from J, the junction contained 15 bases not matched to a gene. Germline values: CDR1 MNHEY, CDR2 SMNVEV (reference sequence). CDR3 DNA: TGTGCCAGCAGTTTTTTACGGGCGGGAGCCAGGAGGGATACGCAGTATTTT. Amino acid sequence: CASSFLRAGARRDTQYF.

The chain couples TRBV7-3 to TRBJ2-7; D remains unclear. The V gene's germline CDR1 is SGHTA and CDR2 FQGTGA. The V end lost 2 bases, the J end lost 0 bases, and 14 bases lay between the germline ends. CDR3 length: 16 residues. The CDR3 loop is CASSLGILDRSYEQYV. Written as DNA, the CDR3 is TGTGCCAGCAGCTTAGGTATCCTAGACCGCTCCTACGAGCAGTACGTC.

The V and J genes are TRBV21-1 and TRBJ1-1; TRBD1 was called by the table and not checked on the DNA. TRBV21-1 is a known pseudogene. This CDR3 contains 15 residues. The chain's CDR3 is CASSKAQGGNTEAFF. DNA of the CDR3: TGTGCCAGCAGCAAAGCGCAGGGGGGGAACACTGAAGCTTTCTTT.

J is TRBJ2-3 and V is TRBV6-5; D may be TRBD2 (6 bases). This CDR3 is 16 amino acids long. Germline V gives CDR1 MNHEY, CDR2 SVGAGI. V shed 0 bases and J shed 0 bases, with 10 bases lying between them. The CDR3 loop is CASSYSMGGSTDTQYF. CDR3 coding DNA: TGTGCCAGCAGTTACTCGATGGGGGGTAGCACAGATACGCAGTATTTT.

The gene calls are TRBV10-3 and TRBJ1-3, with a tentative D call TRBD1 (5 bases). Per the germline V gene, CDR1 is ENHRY and CDR2 is SYGVKD. The CDR3 extends over 14 amino acids. The CDR3 is CATEGRESGNTIYF. The CDR3 coding sequence is TGTGCTACGGAGGGCAGGGAGTCTGGAAACACCATATATTTT.

The CDR3 sequence: CASSLRDRHSGNTIYF. The CDR3, as DNA: TGTGCCAGCAGTTTAAGGGACAGGCACTCTGGAAACACCATATATTTT. J is TRBJ1-3 and V is TRBV28, with 8 bases matching TRBD1. The germline V gene encodes CDR1 MDHEN and CDR2 SYDVKM. Trimming removed 2 bases from V and 0 bases from J; junction bases left unmatched: 3. The CDR3 totals 16 residues.

The chain links TRBV27 to TRBJ2-7; 14 bases fit TRBD2. The V gene's germline CDR1 is MNHEY and CDR2 SMNVEV (reference sequence). Unmatched junction bases numbered 6, after V lost 5 bases and J lost 6 bases. The CDR3 is 15 amino acids. The CDR3 is CASSRLAGGPREQYV. The CDR3 region has the DNA TGTGCCAGCAGTAGACTAGCGGGGGGGCCTCGCGAGCAGTACGTC.

The gene calls are TRBV7-2 and TRBJ2-7, with TRBD2 matching 16 bases. Germline-derived CDR1 and CDR2 are SGHTA and FQGNSA. V shed 3 bases, J shed 6 bases, and the junction held 5 bases outside the gene matches. The CDR3 spans 16 residues. In DNA, the CDR3 is TGTGCCAGCAGCTTGTCGGGACTAGCGGGAGGGAGCGAGCAGTACTTC. This sequence encodes CASSLSGLAGGSEQYF.

The J gene is TRBJ2-5, the V gene TRBV5-6; TRBD2 is a possible D gene (6 bases). V lost 3 bases and J lost 2, with 11 bases in between. The V gene's germline CDR1 is SGHDT and CDR2 YYEEEE. The CDR3 runs 14 residues. CDR3 amino acids: CASSWGTPQETQYF. CDR3 bases: TGTGCCAGCAGCTGGGGGACTCCACAAGAGACCCAGTACTTC.

The V and J genes are TRBV4-1 and TRBJ2-1, with a possible D match to TRBD2 (6 bases). Trimming took off 6 bases at V and 0 bases at J, with 12 bases between the two ends. The CDR3 spans 15 residues. Per germline, CDR1 MGHRA and CDR2 YSYEKL. The CDR3 nucleotides read TGCGCCAGCAGTCCCGGGACTCTCTCCTACAATGAGCAGTTCTTC. Its translation: CASSPGTLSYNEQFF.

The gene calls are TRBV19 and TRBJ1-5, with D maybe TRBD1 (5 bases). The CDR3 is 14 residues long. Germline V gene data show CDR1 as LNHDA and CDR2 as SQIVND (reference sequence). Between the trimmed V and J ends, which lost 5 bases and 6 bases, there was a span of 14 bases. Here the CDR3 DNA reads TGTGCCAGTAGTCCCCAGGGAGGGCCTCAGCCCCAGCATTTT. This encodes CASSPQGGPQPQHF.

The chain carries TRBV12-5 and TRBJ2-5; 10 nucleotides agree with TRBD2. This CDR3 has 18 residues. Germline V gene lookup returns CDR1 LGHNT and CDR2 FRNRAP. With V trimmed by 1 base and J by 1 base, 9 bases remained unmatched. In DNA form, the CDR3 reads TGTGCTAGTGGTTTGGCTGGTAGCGGGGGGACGCTCCAAGAGACCCAGTACTTC. This encodes CASGLAGSGGTLQETQYF.

This clone was recorded once. The gene calls are TRBV30 and TRBJ2-7; TRBD1 is a possible D gene (7 bases). The V and J ends lost 0 bases and 5 bases respectively, with 17 bases between them. Germline CDR1 GTSNPN, CDR2 SVGIG (reference sequence). This CDR3 spans 15 amino acids. CDR3 sequence reads: CAWSVAAGGNDEQYF. The CDR3 coding sequence is TGTGCCTGGAGTGTCGCCGCAGGGGGGAACGACGAGCAGTACTTC.

The chain links TRBV3-1 (or the pseudogene TRBV3-2) to TRBJ2-1; 7 bases are shared with TRBD2. After removal of 11 bases from V and 8 bases from J, the junction contained 15 bases not matched to a gene. The CDR3 extends over 14 amino acids. CDR1 and CDR2 from the germline V gene are LGHDT and YNNKEL (reference sequence). The CDR3 is CASGEGWSWDEQFF. The DNA of the CDR3 is TGTGCCTCCGGGGAGGGGTGGTCGTGGGATGAGCAGTTCTTC.

This chain uses TRBV3-1 (or the pseudogene TRBV3-2) with TRBJ2-1; 7 bases match TRBD2. V lost 4 bases to trimming and J lost 4 bases; unmatched junction nucleotides: 10. Per germline, CDR1 LGHDT and CDR2 YNNKEL (reference sequence). The CDR3 loop spans 16 amino acids. CDR3 coding DNA: TGTGCCAGCAGCCCCAATCCGGGGGGTTTGTACAATGAGCAGTTCTTC. This gives the protein CASSPNPGGLYNEQFF.

In its sample, this clone was seen once. This chain connects TRBV24-1 to TRBJ2-2; TRBD2 agrees at 7 bases. The CDR3 is made up of 16 amino acids. Per the germline V gene, CDR1 is KGHDR and CDR2 is SFDVKD. The J segment lost 4 bases and the V segment lost 1 base, leaving 5 bases of the junction unmatched. In nucleotides, the CDR3 is TGTGCCACCAGTGATTTTCACGCGGGGGTCACCGGGGAGCTGTTTTTT. Translating it yields CATSDFHAGVTGELFF.

J is TRBJ2-7 and V is TRBV27; D might be TRBD2 (7 bases). Trimming cost V 4 bases and J 0 bases, with 22 bases left between them. Germline CDR1 reads MNHEY; CDR2 reads SMNVEV (reference sequence). The CDR3 covers 18 residues. The CDR3 reads CASSWGGPNPRSSYEQYF. CDR3 DNA: TGTGCCAGCAGTTGGGGGGGGCCCAACCCGAGGAGCTCCTACGAGCAGTACTTC.

This clone has a single count. The chain has TRBV28 and TRBJ1-2, with TRBD1 as a possible D gene (5 bases). CDR1 is MDHEN and CDR2 is SYDVKM in the germline V gene. This CDR3 has 11 amino acids. The V and J ends lost 3 bases and 11 bases respectively, with 10 bases between them. The CDR3 sequence is CASSLPGWYTF. In DNA, the CDR3 is TGTGCCAGCAGTTTGCCAGGGTGGTACACCTTC.

The chain combines TRBV27 with TRBJ2-7; weak D call: TRBD1 (5 bases). Germline values: CDR1 MNHEY, CDR2 SMNVEV (reference sequence). Trimming removed 5 bases at V and 5 bases at J, with 19 bases between. The CDR3 runs to 15 residues. DNA for the CDR3: TGTGCCAGCAGTCCGATAGTACAGGTTGTAGACGAGCAGTACTTC. Encoded protein: CASSPIVQVVDEQYF.

This chain uses TRBV27 with TRBJ1-2, with D unresolved. CDR3 length: 15 residues. Looked up from germline, CDR1 is MNHEY and CDR2 is SMNVEV (reference sequence). The V end lost 2 bases, the J end lost 4 bases, and 14 bases lay between the germline ends. CDR3 protein: CASSLAPAGVYGYTF. CDR3 sequence (DNA): TGTGCCAGCAGTTTAGCCCCCGCGGGCGTCTATGGCTACACCTTC.

The V call is TRBV7-3, the J call TRBJ2-3, with D possibly TRBD1 on 6 matching bases. V lost 5 bases and J 2 bases, leaving 14 bases between the germline ends. Germline loops: CDR1 SGHTA, CDR2 FQGTGA. This CDR3 region has 15 residues. The CDR3: CASSIQGRNTDTQYF. DNA for the CDR3: TGTGCCAGCAGCATACAGGGACGGAACACAGATACGCAGTATTTT. Filled out from reference TRBV7-3 and TRBJ2-3, the complete variable domain reads GAGVSQTPSNKVTEKGKYVELRCDPISGHTALYWYRQSLGQGPEFLIYFQGTGAADDSGLPNDRFFAVRPEGSVSTLKIQRTERGDSAVYLCASSIQGRNTDTQYFGPGTRLTVL.

This clone has a handful of counts. This rearrangement joins TRBV7-9 to TRBJ1-2; no clear D. The CDR3 is 14 residues long. Per germline, CDR1 SEHNR and CDR2 FQNEAQ (reference sequence). Trimming removed 5 bases at V and 0 bases at J, with 10 bases between. CDR3 DNA: TGTGCCAGCAGCCCAGGAAGTTCTAACTATGGCTACACCTTC. As protein: CASSPGSSNYGYTF.

This chain uses TRBV6-1 with TRBJ2-1, with TRBD2 as a possible D gene (5 bases). The CDR3 length is 15 residues. V was pared by 3 bases and J by 1 base, with 10 bases between. CDR1 and CDR2 (germline): MNHNS, SASEGT. The CDR3 DNA is TGTGCCAGCAGTGACGGGGTGGGATCCTACAATGAGCAGTTCTTC. This translates into CASSDGVGSYNEQFF.

V usage is TRBV28 and J usage is TRBJ2-5; 11 positions agree with TRBD2. J was trimmed by 4 bases and V by 3 bases; bases with no gene match: 4. CDR3 length: 15 residues. CDR1 MDHEN and CDR2 SYDVKM come from the germline V gene. The CDR3 DNA follows: TGTGCCAGCAGTTTCCTAGCGGGAGGTTCAGAGACCCAGTACTTC. Encoded protein: CASSFLAGGSETQYF.

The J gene is TRBJ2-3, the V gene TRBV5-4; 11 nucleotides align to TRBD2. Germline values: CDR1 SGHNT, CDR2 YYREEE (reference sequence). The CDR3 length is 15 residues. V lost 4 bases and J lost 3; bases outside the gene matches: 4. The CDR3 here is CASSQTSGKTDTQYF. CDR3 DNA sequence: TGTGCCAGCAGCCAGACTAGCGGGAAGACAGATACGCAGTATTTT.

This clone was detected a few times. The genes are TRBV9 and TRBJ1-2, with D possibly TRBD1 on 5 matching bases. Germline V gene data show CDR1 as SGDLS and CDR2 as YYNGEE. The germline V and J ends were trimmed by 2 bases and 1 base, with 24 bases remaining between them. The CDR3 has 19 residues. DNA of the CDR3: TGTGCCAGCAGCGTGGAACGGACAATCGGCTTCACGCATAACTATGGCTACACCTTC. Translation gives CASSVERTIGFTHNYGYTF.

This chain uses TRBV7-2 with TRBJ2-7; perhaps TRBD2 as D (5 bases). This CDR3 has 15 residues. From germline, CDR1 is SGHTA and CDR2 FQGNSA. Between the trimmed V and J ends, which lost 0 bases and 4 bases, there was a span of 13 bases. This CDR3 is CASSLAIASGYEQYF. CDR3 nucleotide sequence: TGTGCCAGCAGCTTAGCGATCGCCTCGGGGTACGAGCAGTACTTC.

This clone has only a few counts. The V and J genes are TRBV4-1 and TRBJ1-4, with 7 positions matching TRBD1. The CDR3 length is 16 residues. Trimming cost V 1 base and J 0 bases; bases outside gene matches: 2. The germline V gene encodes CDR1 MGHRA and CDR2 YSYEKL. The CDR3 nucleotides are TGCGCCAGCAGCCAAGGGACAGGCGCAACTAATGAAAAACTGTTTTTT. Protein sequence: CASSQGTGATNEKLFF.

The chain uses TRBV6-5 and TRBJ2-7, with 7 positions matching TRBD1. CDR1 and CDR2 (germline): MNHEY, SVGAGI. This CDR3 comprises 15 residues. V lost 5 bases, J lost 0 bases, and 7 bases stayed unmatched. This CDR3 is CASSRGQTSSYEQYF. Written as DNA, the CDR3 is TGTGCCAGCAGTAGGGGACAGACGAGCTCCTACGAGCAGTACTTC.

V usage is TRBV21-1 and J usage is TRBJ1-2. TRBV21-1 is flagged as a pseudogene. The CDR3 totals 13 residues. CDR3 loop: CARWRLLPAGYTF. CDR3 DNA: TGTGCCAGATGGCGGCTTCTCCCAGCGGGCTACACCTTC.

The rearrangement joins TRBV7-3 to TRBJ2-3, with 7 bases matching TRBD1. With V trimmed by 5 bases and J by 2 bases, 7 bases remained unmatched. Germline V lookup: CDR1 SGHTA, CDR2 FQGTGA. This CDR3 has 15 residues. The CDR3 DNA reads TGTGCCAGCAGCCAGCAACAGGGGACCACAGATACGCAGTATTTT. The encoded protein is CASSQQQGTTDTQYF.